This TCR beta chain was recovered during a study of control samples from healthy donors and cancer patients. This CDR3 comprises 11 residues. Germline values: CDR1 MNHEY, CDR2 SMNVEV (reference sequence). The V and J ends lost 9 bases and 7 bases respectively, with 10 bases between them. The data were produced by immunoSEQ multiplex PCR, yet TCRdb's version contains in-frame clones alone and is incomplete. The sample yields fewer than 85,000 clones, 85% to 95% seen once. J is TRBJ2-1 and V is TRBV27; tentatively, D is TRBD1 (5 bases). Sample: blood. The origin of this receptor is a woman aged 60-70 years in good health. Here the CDR3 reads CASYRGNEQFF. The DNA of the CDR3 is TGTGCCAGTTATAGGGGAAATGAGCAGTTCTTC.